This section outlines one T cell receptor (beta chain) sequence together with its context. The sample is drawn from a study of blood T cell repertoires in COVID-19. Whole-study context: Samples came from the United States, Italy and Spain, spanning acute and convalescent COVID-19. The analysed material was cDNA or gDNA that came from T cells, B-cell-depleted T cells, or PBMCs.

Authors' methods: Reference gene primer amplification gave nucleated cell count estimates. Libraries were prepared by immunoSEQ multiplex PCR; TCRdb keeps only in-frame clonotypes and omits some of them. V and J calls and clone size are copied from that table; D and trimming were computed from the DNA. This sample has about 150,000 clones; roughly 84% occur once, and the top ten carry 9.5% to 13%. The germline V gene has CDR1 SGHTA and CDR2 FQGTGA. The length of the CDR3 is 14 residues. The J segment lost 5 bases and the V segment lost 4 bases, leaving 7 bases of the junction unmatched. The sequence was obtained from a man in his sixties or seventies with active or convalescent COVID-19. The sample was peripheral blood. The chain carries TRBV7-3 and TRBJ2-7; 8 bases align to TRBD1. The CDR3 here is CASSSTGGSDEQYF. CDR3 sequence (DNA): TGTGCCAGCAGCTCCACAGGGGGGAGCGACGAGCAGTACTTC.